Sequencing of this TCR beta chain was carried out in a study of post-analysis software for immune sequencing data. In the study overall: In terms of disease course, relapsing-remitting, secondary progressive and progressive-relapsing multiple sclerosis were included. The study, taken as a whole, reports: Controls' normalized Chao1 diversity significantly exceeded that of multiple sclerosis patients. Four or five TRBV segments were more frequent in patients than controls; TRBV5-6, TRBV5-1 and TRBV20-1 belonged to this group.

This CDR3 is 15 amino acids long. Trimming left V 8 bases short and J 5 bases short, with 19 bases between. Germline V CDR1 and CDR2: SGHAT, FQNNGV. A remark on this clonotype: The antigen is unknown.

Each TCR beta cDNA library carried unique molecular identifiers. Yield was 450,000 to 650,000 cDNA molecules from around 1 to 9.1 million T cells. Via MiXCR, TCRdb re-called the PCR reads, giving one row per CDR3 protein. The sample yields about 770,000 distinct CDR3 sequences, 40% to 55% seen once. The source is a girl aged 10 to 17 with multiple sclerosis. The sequenced material came from blood. The genes are TRBV11-2 and TRBJ2-1; a weak D match, TRBD2 (5 bases). The chain's CDR3 is CASSHFTSRDNEQFF. CDR3 in DNA: TGTGCCAGCTCGCACTTCACTAGTAGGGACAATGAGCAGTTCTTC.